This T cell receptor beta chain was sequenced during a study of CXCR3-negative and CXCR3-positive naive CD8 T cells. Study summary: Each library held about 1.5 +/- 0.3 million TRB reads, approximately 130 million in total. Findings and caveats of the study: Both naive subsets, CXCR3-negative and CXCR3-positive, displayed similar TRBV-TRBJ usage, unlike memory cells. The naive subsets expressed comparable surface CD5, and the authors inferred TCR strength from TRB CDR3 properties.

The CDR3 covers 12 residues. Germline V gene data show CDR1 as SEHNR and CDR2 as FQNEAQ (reference sequence). With respect to this clonotype: Its specificity is unknown.

TRB cDNA libraries were made by UMI-labeled 5' RACE. TCRdb re-called the 5' RACE reads and gives one entry per CDR3 protein, without DNA. The sample has 7,000 to 9,000 distinct CDR3 sequences. The chain recombines TRBV7-9 with TRBJ2-7. The sequence derives from a human donor in good health. Some clones in this sample may be carry-over from other donors' samples. The sequenced sample was naive CXCR3- CD8+ T cells from blood. Specified subset: CD45RO-CCR7+CD27+CD95- naive CD8+ T cells lacking CXCR3 (TNR3-). The CDR3 loop reads CASSLASGEQYF.